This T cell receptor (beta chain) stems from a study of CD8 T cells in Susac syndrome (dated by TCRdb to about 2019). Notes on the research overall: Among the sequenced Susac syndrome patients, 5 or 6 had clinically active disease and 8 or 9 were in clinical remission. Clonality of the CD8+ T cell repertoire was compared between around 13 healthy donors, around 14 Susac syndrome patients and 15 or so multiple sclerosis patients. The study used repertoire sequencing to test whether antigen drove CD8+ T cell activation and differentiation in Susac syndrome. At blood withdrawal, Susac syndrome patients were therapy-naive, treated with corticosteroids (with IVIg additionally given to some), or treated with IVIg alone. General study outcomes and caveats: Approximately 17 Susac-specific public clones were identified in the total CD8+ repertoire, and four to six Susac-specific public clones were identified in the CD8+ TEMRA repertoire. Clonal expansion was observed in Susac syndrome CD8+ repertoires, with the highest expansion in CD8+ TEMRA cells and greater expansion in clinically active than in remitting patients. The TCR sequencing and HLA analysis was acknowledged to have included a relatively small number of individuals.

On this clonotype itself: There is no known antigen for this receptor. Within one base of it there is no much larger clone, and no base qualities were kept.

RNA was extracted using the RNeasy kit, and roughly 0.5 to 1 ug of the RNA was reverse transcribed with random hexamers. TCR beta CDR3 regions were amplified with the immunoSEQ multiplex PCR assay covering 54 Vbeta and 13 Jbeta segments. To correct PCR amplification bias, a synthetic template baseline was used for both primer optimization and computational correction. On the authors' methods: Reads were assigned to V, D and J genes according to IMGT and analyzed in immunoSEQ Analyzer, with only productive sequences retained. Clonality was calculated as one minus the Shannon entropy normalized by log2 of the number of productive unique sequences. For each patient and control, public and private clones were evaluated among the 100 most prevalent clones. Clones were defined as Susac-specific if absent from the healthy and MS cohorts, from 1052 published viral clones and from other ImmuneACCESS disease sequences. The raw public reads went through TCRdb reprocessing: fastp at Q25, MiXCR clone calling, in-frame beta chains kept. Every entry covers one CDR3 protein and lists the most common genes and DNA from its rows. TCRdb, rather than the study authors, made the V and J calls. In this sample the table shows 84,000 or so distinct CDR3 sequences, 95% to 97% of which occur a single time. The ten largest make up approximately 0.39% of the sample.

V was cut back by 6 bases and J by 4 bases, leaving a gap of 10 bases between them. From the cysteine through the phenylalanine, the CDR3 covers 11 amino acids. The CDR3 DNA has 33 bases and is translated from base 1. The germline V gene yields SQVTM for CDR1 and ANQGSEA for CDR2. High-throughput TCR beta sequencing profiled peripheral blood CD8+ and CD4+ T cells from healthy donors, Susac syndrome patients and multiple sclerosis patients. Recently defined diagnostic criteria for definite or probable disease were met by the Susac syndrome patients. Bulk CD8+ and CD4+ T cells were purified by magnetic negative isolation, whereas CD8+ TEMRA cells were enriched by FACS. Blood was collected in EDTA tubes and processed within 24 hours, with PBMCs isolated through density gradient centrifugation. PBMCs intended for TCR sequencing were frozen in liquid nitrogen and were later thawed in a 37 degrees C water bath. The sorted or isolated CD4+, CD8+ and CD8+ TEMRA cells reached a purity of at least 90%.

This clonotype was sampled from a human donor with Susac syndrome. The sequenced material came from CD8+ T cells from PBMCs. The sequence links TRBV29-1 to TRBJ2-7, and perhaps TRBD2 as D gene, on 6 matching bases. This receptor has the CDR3 CSVRSGYEQYF. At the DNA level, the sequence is TGCAGCGTCCGTAGCGGTTACGAGCAGTACTTC.